The rows below give T cell receptor beta chains drawn from one sample of a study of CD8+ T cells in alopecia areata. Clones were sequenced by immunoSEQ multiplex PCR, and TCRdb holds only the in-frame ones, with some missing. The sample has approximately 210,000 clones, 60% seen once. Here the sequenced sample was CD4+ T cells sorted from blood, taken at week 24, from a patient treated with tofacitinib. The receptors here all came from a human donor with alopecia areata. CDR3s include the opening cysteine and the closing phenylalanine or tryptophan. A D gene is named only where the DNA matches it firmly. Expanded clones are given a class, and other clones once, few, many or no size at all.

j_gene | abundance | d_gene | v_gene | CDR3nt | CDR3aa
TRBJ2-3 | . | . | TRBV5-1 | TGCGCCAGCAGCTTGGTCGGAGGTAGCACAGATACGCAGTATTTT | CASSLVGGSTDTQYF
TRBJ2-5 | many | TRBD1 | TRBV7-2 | TGTGCCAGCAGCTTGAGAACAGGGGCAGAGACCCAGTACTTC | CASSLRTGAETQYF
TRBJ2-5 | once | . | TRBV29-1 | TGCAGCGTTTCGGACTACACAGAGACCCAGTACTTC | CSVSDYTETQYF
TRBJ2-7 | . | TRBD1 | TRBV4-3 | TGCGCCAGCAGCCAAGATGACAGGGGCTACGAGCAGTACTTC | CASSQDDRGYEQYF
TRBJ1-6 | once | . | TRBV25-1 | TGTGCCAGCAGTGTCAATCCCGGAGGTTCACCCCTCCACTTT | CASSVNPGGSPLHF
TRBJ2-1 | . | TRBD1 | TRBV4-3 | TGCGCCAGTCCACAGGGGGCCAACTTCGATGAGCAGTTCTTC | CASPQGANFDEQFF
TRBJ1-1 | . | . | TRBV29-1 | TGCAGCGCCGCTCGGGGAGTTCGTCCGGAAGCTTTCTTT | CSAARGVRPEAFF
TRBJ1-1 | . | TRBD1 | TRBV6-1 | TGTGCCAGCGAACAGGGGGCGCATAACACTGAAGCTTTCTTT | CASEQGAHNTEAFF
TRBJ2-7 | . | . | TRBV29-1 | TGCAGCGTTGTACACCGGGCGGGGGAGCAGTACTTC | CSVVHRAGEQYF
TRBJ1-1 | . | . | TRBV11-2 | TGTGCCAGCAGCTTAGTTACCCCTTCGGGGGGGCTGAACACTGAAGCTTTCTTT | CASSLVTPSGGLNTEAFF
TRBJ2-2 | few | . | TRBV5-1 | TGCGCCAGCAGCTTGTTGATCAGGGGAGAGCTGTTTTTT | CASSLLIRGELFF
TRBJ2-2 | once | TRBD2 | TRBV5-1 | TGCGCCAGCAGACCCCTAGCGGGGGTAGACGGGGAGCTGTTTTTT | CASRPLAGVDGELFF
TRBJ2-1 | . | . | TRBV6-5 | TGTGCCAGCAGTGTGTATGAGCAGTTCTTC | CASSVYEQFF
TRBJ1-2 | . | TRBD1 | TRBV30 | TGTGCCTGGGGGACAGGGGCAGAGTATGGCTACACCTTC | CAWGTGAEYGYTF
TRBJ1-5 | . | . | TRBV29-1 | TGCAGCGTTGAAGAAGGGATCAATCAGCCCCAGCATTTT | CSVEEGINQPQHF
TRBJ2-1 | . | TRBD2 | TRBV4-3 | TGCGCCAGCAGCCAAGATATTAGGCTAGCGGAGGGCAATGAGCAGTTCTTC | CASSQDIRLAEGNEQFF
TRBJ2-7 | few | TRBD2 | TRBV7-8 | TGTGCCAGCAGCTTAGTAGCGGGGTACGAGCAGTACTTC | CASSLVAGYEQYF
TRBJ1-2 | few | TRBD1 | TRBV2 | TGTGCCAGCAGTAGGACAGGGGATGGCTACACCTTC | CASSRTGDGYTF
TRBJ1-1 | . | . | TRBV2 | TGTGCCAGCACACAGATCACTGAAGCTTTCTTT | CASTQITEAFF
TRBJ2-7 | . | . | TRBV7-2 | TGTGCCAGCAGCTTAGCTAGGGGAACCGGCGAGCAGTACTTC | CASSLARGTGEQYF
TRBJ2-7 | . | . | TRBV5-1 | TGCGCCAGCAGCTTGGTAGCCAGGGAGTACGAGCAGTACTTC | CASSLVAREYEQYF
TRBJ2-5 | few | TRBD1 | TRBV7-8 | TGTGCCAGCAGCTTAGCTAACAGGGGGAAGACCCAGTACTTC | CASSLANRGKTQYF